This T cell receptor beta chain originates from a study of neoadjuvant anti-PD-1 for oral cavity cancer (dated by TCRdb to 2020 to 2023). Study-wide context: Patients mostly received three to four biweekly doses of nivolumab at 3 mg/kg before curative-intent surgical resection. For patients who did not progress, a fourth nivolumab dose was given around day 43, followed by definitive surgical resection on days 50-56. Responders were defined as patients with complete response, partial response or stable disease by RECIST 1.1; non-responders were defined as patients with progression. The parent correlative cohort had about a dozen patients and a response rate of roughly 31%.

For deep sequencing, each PBMC sample was run in six replicates, with libraries mostly built from approximately 520 ng of input genomic DNA. Following the manufacturer's instructions, the team built TCRbeta libraries using the immunoSEQ hsTCRbeta kit. Sequencing of the completed libraries took place using an Illumina NovaSeq 6000 S4 flow cell after they had been pooled to roughly 2.8 nM. The source study handled its data this way. The immunoSEQ Analyzer handled quality control and preprocessing of the raw data. The analysis was restricted to productive rearrangements, with each unique CDR3 amino acid sequence defining a clonotype. Using the R package tcR, the researchers computed the Gini-Simpson index as their estimate of repertoire clonality. Gini indices were compared with Student's t test, and associations with tumor size change were assessed by Pearson correlation. TCRdb provides this immuneACCESS table in a form limited to in-frame rearrangements. Some clones are lacking; in checked studies, under half of them reflect an unresolved V gene, and why the rest are absent is not known. Clone size and V and J calls were adopted from that table, with D and trimming inferred from the DNA. In this sample the table shows approximately 37,000 clones, about 87% of which occur a single time. The ten largest clones represent 3.5% of the sample.

Taken with the paper, the label for time point translates to: before neoadjuvant nivolumab. The patients had newly diagnosed stage II-IVA oral cavity squamous cell carcinoma and had not received any prior systemic or radiation treatment. The cohort consisted of patients with HPV-negative, locally advanced oral cavity squamous cell carcinoma. Peripheral blood mononuclear cells were analyzed directly and were not maintained or expanded in culture. Samples came from a longitudinal correlative study of a single-arm phase II trial of neoadjuvant nivolumab in oral cavity squamous cell carcinoma. Subject-matched pre- and post-treatment PBMCs and tumors from three responders and three non-responders underwent genomic DNA-based TCRbeta sequencing. Peripheral blood mononuclear cells were drawn once before nivolumab treatment and a second time after treatment, when surgery took place. The Maxwell RSC DNA from Cells kit was used to isolate genomic DNA from PBMCs.

The CDR3 spans 14 residues, from the cysteine through the phenylalanine. Of the read, only the CDR3 DNA is kept; its 42 bases are in frame from base 1. Germline trimming amounts to 8 bases on V and 5 bases on J, with 6 as the count of junction bases outside the gene matches. Via the germline V gene, CDR1 is SNHLY and CDR2 FYNNEI. Notes on this clone: There is no known antigen for this receptor. Per-base qualities were not stored, and no clone one base away is much larger.

The investigation overall reported the following: The TCR analyses had only three patients in each response group, and the authors called for validation in larger cohorts. After neoadjuvant nivolumab, non-responders showed significantly higher T cell clonality (Gini index) in PBMCs than responders did. Higher pretreatment blood TCRbeta clonality and lower post-treatment tumor TCRbeta clonality were correlated with higher pretreatment blood Treg/Th17 ratios.

The sequence derives from a person between 40 and 85 years old with oral cavity squamous cell carcinoma. The sequence links TRBV2 to TRBJ1-6; 7 central nucleotides agree with TRBD1. The source was PBMCs, collected before nivolumab (anti-PD-1) treatment. The CDR3 region has the sequence CASVGQRNNSPLHF. The sequenced DNA is TGTGCCAGCGTGGGACAGAGAAATAATTCACCCCTCCACTTT.